One and the same sample provided the 10 T cell receptor beta chains below, sequenced in a study of T cells in Graves' hyperthyroidism and ophthalmopathy (dated by TCRdb to the late 2010s). Libraries were prepared through multiplex PCR. Sequencing was performed on an Illumina HiSeq 2000. The TCR beta CDR3 regions were amplified from RNA transcripts. The TCR CDR3 was subjected to a first round of RT-PCR using the HTBI primer set and the Qiagen OneStep RT-PCR kit. TCRdb took the public reads, trimmed them with fastp at Q25, ran MiXCR for clone calling and kept in-frame beta chains. Under each unique CDR3 protein, matching rows form one entry showing the most common genes and DNA. The sample table shows approximately 590,000 distinct CDR3 sequences, and 46% are seen once. The ten largest account for just under 8.5% of the sample. The sequencing sample was made of peripheral blood or thyroid tissue (not recorded which). The receptor source for this set is a woman younger than 30 with Graves' hyperthyroidism. Donor details come from another sample of the same person, matched by shared clones.

The rearrangement links TRBV29-1 to TRBJ2-5, with D unclear. The CDR3 has 13 residues. Germline V gene sequence: CDR1 SQVTM, CDR2 ANQGSEA. Trimming took off 3 bases at V and 1 base at J, with 9 bases between the two ends. The CDR3 sequence is CSVEYSLQETQYF. In nucleotides, the CDR3 is TGCAGCGTTGAGTATAGTCTCCAAGAGACCCAGTACTTC.

This clonotype was seen ten or more times. The V call is TRBV7-2, the J call TRBJ1-4, with TRBD1 matching over 10 bases. V trimming: 4 bases; J trimming: 7 bases; junction bases outside the gene matches: 6. Germline V gives CDR1 SGHTA, CDR2 FQGNSA. CDR3 length: 15 amino acids. The CDR3 region is CASSSSGTGVEKLFF. Written as DNA, the CDR3 is TGTGCCAGCAGCTCAAGTGGGACAGGGGTTGAAAAACTGTTTTTT.

The chain couples TRBV7-3 to TRBJ2-6; 8 bases line up with TRBD2. V trimming: 5 bases; J trimming: 2 bases; junction bases outside the gene matches: 17. The CDR3 has 20 amino acids. Germline V gene data show CDR1 as SGHTA and CDR2 as FQGTGA. CDR3 sequence (DNA): TGTGCCAGCAGCCAAGATACCCCCGGACTAGCCTCACCTGGGGCCAACGTCCTGACTTTC. It codes for CASSQDTPGLASPGANVLTF.

The chain joins TRBV6-2 or TRBV6-3 to TRBJ2-7; 10 positions match TRBD2. The germline V gene encodes CDR1 MNHEY and CDR2 SVGEGT. Losses at the gene ends were 8 bases for V and 5 bases for J; bases not matched to a gene: 9. The CDR3 is 14 amino acids. The CDR3 coding sequence is TGTGCCAGCGCGTTCAGCGGGAGGGTACACGAGCAGTACTTC. Amino acids: CASAFSGRVHEQYF.

At least ten counts were recorded for this clonotype. For the CDR3, the DNA is TGTGCCAGCAGTGCTCGGGACAGACCCCCGAACACCGGGGAGCTGTTTTTT. Protein sequence: CASSARDRPPNTGELFF. The V gene is TRBV25-1, the J gene TRBJ2-2; 7 bases fit TRBD1. This CDR3 has 17 amino acids. Unmatched junction bases numbered 8, after V lost 4 bases and J lost 0 bases. Germline values: CDR1 MGHDK, CDR2 SYGVNS.

The rearrangement uses TRBV25-1 and TRBJ1-5; D call uncertain. The V end lost 5 bases, the J end lost 6 bases, and 17 bases lay between the germline ends. The CDR3 has 15 amino acids. Germline V gives CDR1 MGHDK, CDR2 SYGVNS. CDR3 amino acids: CASSCRLRAGQPQHF. The CDR3 nucleotides read TGTGCCAGCAGTTGCCGGCTACGGGCTGGTCAGCCCCAGCATTTT.

Regarding this clonotype: A read error may explain this, as a much larger clone is one base away. This rearrangement joins TRBV7-3 to TRBJ2-5; TRBD2 matches at 13 bases. V shed 6 bases, J shed 1 base, and the junction held 5 bases outside the gene matches. Germline V gene sequence: CDR1 SGHTA, CDR2 FQGTGA. The CDR3 extends over 16 amino acids. This CDR3 reads CASSEWTSGGQETQYF. The CDR3 nucleotides are TGTGCCAGCAGTGAATGGACTAGCGGGGGCCAAGAGACCCAGTACTTC.

The rearrangement uses TRBV29-1 and TRBJ2-2; 8 bases align to TRBD2. In germline, CDR1 is SQVTM, CDR2 ANQGSEA. The CDR3 contains 13 residues. J gave up 5 bases and V 4 bases, and 3 bases lay outside the gene matches. In nucleotides, the CDR3 is TGCAGCGTTGCGGGAGGGGGGACCGGGGAGCTGTTTTTT. Its protein is CSVAGGGTGELFF.

The chain carries TRBV9 and TRBJ2-2; no clear D gene. Germline-derived CDR1 and CDR2 are SGDLS and YYNGEE. This CDR3 spans 15 amino acids. Trimming shortened V by 0 bases and J by 4 bases, and 10 bases separated the two germline ends. The DNA for the CDR3 is TGTGCCAGCAGCGTAGGGCCTTTGGCCACCGGGGAGCTGTTTTTT. Translating it yields CASSVGPLATGELFF.

This clonotype appeared a single time. A single base separates this from a much larger clone, so it may be a read error. The V gene is TRBV7-6, the J gene TRBJ2-5, with D possibly matching TRBD1 (5 bases). This CDR3 contains 14 residues. Between the trimmed V and J ends, which lost 5 bases and 1 base, there was a span of 11 bases. Germline assignment: CDR1 SGHVS and CDR2 FNYEAQ. CDR3 sequence: CASSRTPRQETQYF. In DNA, the CDR3 is TGTGCCAGCAGCCGGACACCCCGCCAAGAGACCCAGTACTTC.